The rows below give T cell receptor beta chains drawn from one sample of a study of TIL therapy for anti-PD-1-resistant metastatic lung cancer. Here immunoSEQ multiplex PCR was the method, and the copy in TCRdb shows in-frame clones only, minus some. The sample holds about 45,000 clones, 70% to 85% seen once. The specimen was blood, collected at baseline. Source of these receptors: a man between 65 and 85 years old with non-small cell lung cancer. The CDR3 runs from the conserved cysteine through the conserved F or W. A D gene is named only where the DNA matches it firmly. The size field is filled for only some rows; it gives once, few, many or a size class.

>TRBV7-9|14|.|.|TRBJ1-5
TGTGCCAGCAGCTTAGTGTGGGGTAATCAGCCCCAGCATTTT
CASSLVWGNQPQHF
>TRBV25-1|17|.|TRBD2|TRBJ2-1
TGTGCCAGCAGTGAATATGAAGGCGGGAGGGGGCACAATGAGCAGTTCTTC
CASSEYEGGRGHNEQFF
>TRBV5-1|14|few|TRBD1|TRBJ1-2
TGCGCCAGCAGCATCCAGGGGGCGAACTATGGCTACACCTTC
CASSIQGANYGYTF
>TRBV2|14|few|TRBD1|TRBJ1-5
TGTGCCAGCACGGGACAGGGTGAGGGACAGCCCCAGCATTTT
CASTGQGEGQPQHF
>TRBV28|14|few|.|TRBJ2-4
TGTGCCAGCAGTGGCCGGAGGGGCAAAAACATTCAGTACTTC
CASSGRRGKNIQYF
>TRBV7-2|17|.|TRBD2|TRBJ2-3
TGTGCCAGCAGCTTAGTAGGCCCGACTAGCGGGAAGGATACGCAGTATTTT
CASSLVGPTSGKDTQYF
>TRBV5-1|13|.|.|TRBJ2-7
TGCGCCAGCACACGGGACTTAAACTACGAGCAGTACTTC
CASTRDLNYEQYF
>TRBV10-3|14|.|TRBD2|TRBJ2-1
TGTGCCATCAGTGGAGGAGGGAGGGCCGGTGAGCAGTTCTTC
CAISGGGRAGEQFF
>TRBV10-3|12|.|TRBD1|TRBJ2-4
TGTGCCATCATGGGACAGGAAAACATTCAGTACTTC
CAIMGQENIQYF
>TRBV6-5|15|.|TRBD2|TRBJ2-5
TGTGCCAGCAGTTCCGGACTAGCGAGACAAGAGACCCAGTACTTC
CASSSGLARQETQYF
>TRBV18|17|.|TRBD2|TRBJ2-3
TGTGCCAGCTCATCAACCGGACTAGCGGGAGTTGGAGATACGCAGTATTTT
CASSSTGLAGVGDTQYF
>TRBV13|14|.|TRBD1|TRBJ1-2
TGTGCCAGCAGCCTTCGAGACAGGGGGGATGGCTACACCTTC
CASSLRDRGDGYTF
>TRBV5-1|16|.|TRBD1|TRBJ2-7
TGCGCCAGCAGCGTAACCGGGACAGGGGGCCCCTACGAGCAGTACTTC
CASSVTGTGGPYEQYF
>TRBV30|15|once|.|TRBJ2-5
TGTGCCTGGAGTGTGGGGTCGGCGGACGGGGAGACCCAGTACTTC
CAWSVGSADGETQYF
>TRBV5-4|17|.|TRBD1|TRBJ2-7
TGTGCCAGCAGCCGACCGGGTGGGGGGACAGGGGCCTACGAGCAGTACTTC
CASSRPGGGTGAYEQYF
>TRBV5-1|13|.|.|TRBJ2-3
TGCGCCAGCAGCTTACTAGACACAGATACGCAGTATTTT
CASSLLDTDTQYF
>TRBV5-1|14|.|.|TRBJ2-2
TGCGCCAGCAGCTTGTCGGGGTCCACCGGGGAGCTGTTTTTT
CASSLSGSTGELFF
>TRBV28|12|.|TRBD2|TRBJ2-7
TGTGCCAGCAGTTTATGGCCTAGCGGAAAGTACTTC
CASSLWPSGKYF
>TRBV7-3|14|.|TRBD2|TRBJ2-7
TGTGCCAGCACCCAAGGGGCGGGAGATTTCGAGCAGTACTTC
CASTQGAGDFEQYF
>TRBV6-6|16|.|TRBD1|TRBJ2-2
TGTGCCAGCGCCAAGGACAGGGAAAGATTGGCTGGGGAGCTGTTTTTT
CASAKDRERLAGELFF
>TRBV2|15|few|TRBD2|TRBJ2-7
TGTGCCAGCAGTGAGTCGAGCGGGAGATCCTACGAGCAGTACTTC
CASSESSGRSYEQYF
>TRBV5-4|15|few|.|TRBJ2-2
TGTGCCAGCAGCTTACCTTTGGGGGACACCGGGGAGCTGTTTTTT
CASSLPLGDTGELFF
>TRBV6-5|11|.|TRBD1|TRBJ1-1
TGTGCCAGCAGAGGACAGGTTGGAGCTTTCTTT
CASRGQVGAFF
>TRBV28|16|.|TRBD1|TRBJ2-7
TGTGCCAGCAGTTTACTTCCGGGACAGGGAGTTAACGAGCAGTACTTC
CASSLLPGQGVNEQYF
>TRBV19|15|.|.|TRBJ1-5
TGTGCCAGTAGCATAAAAGACTTGAGCAATCAGCCCCAGCATTTT
CASSIKDLSNQPQHF